The entry below describes one TCR beta chain. The target of this receptor is not known. No clone much larger than this one lies a single base away; base qualities are absent. The germline V gene specifies SGHVS as CDR1 and FQNEAQ as CDR2. Trimming removed 4 bases from V and 5 bases from J, leaving 15 bases between the germline ends. Its CDR3 holds 14 amino acids, cysteine through phenylalanine. Only the CDR3 region is kept as DNA, spanning 42 bases read in frame from base 1. This sample was taken from a study of regulatory T cells in long-lasting Graves disease (dated by TCRdb to about 2021). With regard to the full study: Antithyroid drugs had been taken for less than 3 months by newly diagnosed Graves' disease patients. The study took place in China and was registered as a clinical trial. A total of 33 samples were covered by TCR sequencing, comprising approximately 13 persistent and some 20 newly diagnosed Graves' disease patients. Persistent Graves' disease patients were compared with newly diagnosed Graves' disease patients by peripheral blood TCR sequencing and RNA sequencing.

Libraries were made using multiplex PCR. Sequencer: Illumina HiSeq 4000. iRepertoire HTBI primers and Arm-PCR amplification of CDR3 regions were used to construct TCR beta libraries. Gel purification was performed on PCR products prior to sequencing. Per the source publication's procedure: Across samples, 60 to 70 TRBV and 14 TRBJ segments were identified and used for gene usage analysis of CDR3 amino acid clonotypes. COPE and FqMerger were used to merge the filtered high-quality paired reads into contigs. Contigs were aligned with BLAST to IMGT TRBV, TRBD and TRBJ reference genes, and CDR3 was defined per IMGT. Any clonotype with a frequency above 0.1% was counted as a highly expanded clone. Shannon entropy served as the measure of repertoire diversity, while the Gini coefficient captured V-J evenness. A clonotype found in more than one individual was treated as public. TCRdb cleaned the public reads at Q25 with fastp, built clones with MiXCR and kept in-frame beta chains. Each CDR3 protein gets just one entry, which takes the most common genes and DNA from the rows behind it. For this entry, the V and J calls and clone size follow TCRdb and not the study's own pipeline. For this sample the table gives 440,000 or so distinct CDR3 sequences, of which about 16% were detected only once. Clones ranked in the top ten supply around 15% of the sample.

Overall results and qualifications from the work: The authors noted that the small sample size was a limitation that may lower accuracy. Only the TCR beta chain was sequenced and analyzed. Peripheral blood alone was examined, since thyroid tissue, which constituted the primary lesion, could not be accessed. Persistent disease showed preferential use of TRBV28, TRBJ1-2 and TRBJ2-5, whereas newly diagnosed disease favored TRBV20-1 and TRBJ2-1. Persistent Graves' disease patients showed lower TCR Shannon entropy and fewer highly expanded clones than newly diagnosed patients, suggesting clonal expansion. Persistent patients shared more public clonotypes among themselves (under 3,000) than newly diagnosed patients did (approximately 900).

Reading the label with the study, this specimen's time point is: newly diagnosed GD, antithyroid drugs for less than 3 months. RNA was extracted from PBMCs in TRIzol for both TCR sequencing and RNA sequencing. Graves' disease was diagnosed according to American Thyroid Association guidelines. Patients for the study were recruited at an endocrinology department in Xi'an, China. Each patient gave 7.5 to 10 milliliters of peripheral blood, collected in an EDTA anticoagulant tube. Ficoll Paque Plus density gradient separation was used to isolate PBMCs, and no additional T cell sorting was done. An Agilent 2100 Bioanalyzer and agarose gel were used to assess RNA quality, and a NanoDrop 2000 was used to measure RNA concentration. These data are also associated with another study on T cells in Graves' hyperthyroidism and ophthalmopathy. From the second report: Stable Graves' hyperthyroidism was defined as the absence of progression to ophthalmopathy over 18 months of follow-up. Hyperthyroidism patients were aged 18 to 65 years and newly diagnosed, with disease duration of less than 2 months. Exclusion was applied to patients with uncontrolled infections, other autoimmune diseases, pregnancy or lactation. Diagnoses were based on clinical symptoms, serum thyroxine and TRAb, thyroid ultrasound and orbital computed tomography. The TCR CDR3 was subjected to a first round of RT-PCR using the HTBI primer set and the Qiagen OneStep RT-PCR kit. Most expanded thyroid clonotypes (frequency above 0.001) were also detected in blood, a finding suggesting that blood repertoires may reflect thyroid immune responses. Ophthalmopathy was separated from stable hyperthyroidism by a 13 V-J signature model, with over 85% sensitivity and approximately 81% specificity obtained in cross-validation and 80%/75% obtained in testing. In validation, the model predicted progression to ophthalmopathy with 65% to 71% sensitivity and approximately 74% specificity, a median of 6.5 months before onset. A discovery cohort of fewer than 110 patients, roughly 45 with Graves' ophthalmopathy and under 60 with stable Graves' hyperthyroidism, was used to find distinguishing TCR V-J signatures. Prospective prediction of ophthalmopathy was tested in an independent validation cohort of some 19 hyperthyroidism patients and 15 to 17 patients who later progressed to ophthalmopathy. For training and testing, the 100 or so patients in the discovery cohort were randomly divided in a 7:3 ratio. Thyroid tissue and blood T-cell repertoires from six Graves' hyperthyroidism patients were also compared in the study. Following sampling, methimazole starting at 30 mg daily was given to hyperthyroidism patients, and high-dose intravenous methylprednisolone was given to ophthalmopathy patients. The libraries were constructed in a second round of multiplex PCR and then size-selected and purified. The libraries were sequenced on an Illumina HiSeq2000 using paired-end 100 bp reads. SOAPnuke was used to process the raw data, throwing out any read that contained adapters or uncalled bases, had a mean Phred below 15, or lacked an exact constant-primer or identifier match. COPE v1.2.5 was used to merge high-quality paired reads, and clonotypes were defined as unique nucleotide sequences. MiTCR v1.1 was used to align the clonotypes against IMGT TRBV, TRBD and TRBJ reference segments. Only V-J combinations with frequency above 0.0001, covering 99.2% of repertoires, were analysed. A TCS score was defined as the ratio between F50 (clonal expansion) and ExV (chaos), using BLOSUM62-based TCRdist between CDR3 peptides within each V-J. Welch's t-statistics and random forest reduced fewer than 550 V-J features to 13, which were used in a naive Bayes classifier (R e1071). No statistical method was used to fix the sample size in advance, and group allocation was not hidden from the investigators. The paper describes TCR Vbeta CDR3 sequencing of about 140 peripheral blood samples, made up of approximately 40 ophthalmopathy patients, over 70 hyperthyroidism patients and about 17 progressor patients.

The sample here was peripheral blood mononuclear cells (PBMCs), taken at new diagnosis, from a patient treated with antithyroid drugs. This receptor was identified in a woman under 40 with Graves disease. Donor details come from another sample of the same person, matched by shared clones. This sequence uses TRBV7-8 and TRBJ2-7, with the identity of the D gene unclear. The CDR3 in this case is CASSSTRVVDEQYF. The nucleotide sequence is TGTGCCAGCAGCTCGACCCGCGTCGTGGACGAGCAGTACTTC. Supplemented by the reference TRBV7-8 and TRBJ2-7 proteins around the CDR3, the complete variable domain is GAGVSQSPRYKVAKRGQDVALRCDPISGHVSLFWYQQALGQGPEFLTYFQNEAQLDKSGLPSDRFFAERPEGSVSTLKIQRTQQEDSAVYLCASSSTRVVDEQYFGPGTRLTVT.